This T cell receptor (beta chain) was profiled in a study of T cells in Graves' hyperthyroidism and ophthalmopathy. Amplified regions were TCR beta CDR3 sequences from RNA transcripts. HTBI primers were employed in a first-round RT-PCR of the TCR CDR3. Using its own MiXCR run on the multiplex PCR reads, TCRdb lists one record per CDR3 protein. The table lists more than 500,000 distinct CDR3 sequences, 14% of them singletons. This clonotype was seen ten or more times. The V gene end was trimmed by 2 bases and the J gene end by 0 bases; junction bases not matched to a gene: 4. Germline values: CDR1 SEHNR, CDR2 FQNEAQ (reference sequence). The CDR3 sequence is 17 residues long.

Material for sequencing was blood. The clonotype originates from a woman aged 40 to 50 with Graves' hyperthyroidism. The rearrangement uses TRBV7-9 and TRBJ2-3, with 11 bases lining up with TRBD2. CDR3 in amino acids: CASSLSLAGGSTDTQYF. In nucleotides, the CDR3 is TGTGCCAGCAGCTTAAGCCTAGCGGGAGGCAGCACAGATACGCAGTATTTT.